This TCR beta chain is drawn from a study of blood T cells in healthy people across ages. Study conclusions and caveats: PBMC samples, being unsorted, prevented any conclusive comparison of naive and antigen-experienced cells. Naive T cell percentage by flow cytometry tracked strongly with beta diversity.

As for this clonotype: The target antigen is unknown. A much larger clone lies a single base off, so this may be a read error.

A second roughly 6 to 12 cycle PCR used barcoded and J-beta primers. Each cDNA molecule was tagged by a template-switch adaptor with 12 random nucleotides. TCRdb reprocessed the 5' RACE reads with MiXCR, giving one entry per CDR3 protein. The sample holds 650,000 to 1,000,000 distinct CDR3 sequences, around 34% seen once. The CDR3 has 15 amino acids. The germline V gene has CDR1 SEHNR and CDR2 FQNEAQ (reference sequence). Specimen: blood. The clonotype was recovered from a man younger than 35 in good health. V is TRBV7-9 and J is TRBJ2-1; 10 bases are a match to TRBD2. CDR3 residues: CAGSYLGLAMNEQFF. CDR3 sequence (DNA): TGTGCCGGCAGCTACCTGGGACTAGCGATGAATGAGCAGTTCTTC.